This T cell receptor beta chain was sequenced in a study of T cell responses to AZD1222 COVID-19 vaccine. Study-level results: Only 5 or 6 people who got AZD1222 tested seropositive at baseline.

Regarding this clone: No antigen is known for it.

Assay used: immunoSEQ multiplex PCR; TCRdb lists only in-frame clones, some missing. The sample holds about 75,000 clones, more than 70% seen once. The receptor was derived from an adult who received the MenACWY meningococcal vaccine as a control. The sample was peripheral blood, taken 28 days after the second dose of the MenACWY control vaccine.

The CDR3 protein is CASSPRVAGGSYNEQFF. The CDR3 nucleotides read TGCGCCAGCAGCCCGAGGGTAGCGGGGGGGTCCTACAATGAGCAGTTCTTC. J is TRBJ2-1 and V is TRBV5-1; 11 positions agree with TRBD2. The V gene end was trimmed by 4 bases and the J gene end by 1 base; junction bases not matched to a gene: 7. Germline CDR1 SGHRS, CDR2 YFSETQ. CDR3 length: 17 residues.